What follows are 31 T cell receptor beta chains derived from one specimen sequenced in a study of T cell responses to AZD1222 COVID-19 vaccine. Some clones are missing from TCRdb's copy, which holds only in-frame ones; the method was immunoSEQ multiplex PCR. The sample holds some 96,000 clones, about nine tenths seen once. The sample here was peripheral blood, taken on day 0 of AZD1222 vaccination. Source of these receptors: an adult in good health.

This clone was detected only a few times. This rearrangement joins TRBV19 to TRBJ1-1; TRBD1 is a possible D gene (5 bases). Germline V lookup: CDR1 LNHDA, CDR2 SQIVND (reference sequence). The CDR3 consists of 14 residues. V lost 3 bases to trimming and J lost 4 bases, with 12 bases between them. CDR3 sequence reads: CASSIRGAGTEAFF. Written as DNA, the CDR3 is TGTGCCAGTAGTATTAGGGGCGCGGGCACTGAAGCTTTCTTT.

The chain has TRBV19 and TRBJ2-7; maybe TRBD2 (5 bases). This CDR3 is 18 amino acids long. V shed 3 bases and J shed 6 bases, with 27 bases lying between them. Germline V gene data show CDR1 as LNHDA and CDR2 as SQIVND (reference sequence). The CDR3 spells CASSIANIGLGSFGEQYF. CDR3 sequence (DNA): TGTGCCAGTAGTATCGCCAACATAGGACTGGGATCTTTCGGCGAGCAGTACTTC.

The gene calls are TRBV6-5 and TRBJ1-1, with D perhaps matching TRBD1 (6 bases). The CDR3 runs 15 residues. Germline CDR1 reads MNHEY; CDR2 reads SVGAGI. Trimming pared 5 bases from V and 6 bases from J, leaving 19 bases between. CDR3 bases: TGTGCCAGCAGTAACGTCGGGGGGGGCGGCGCTGAAGCTTTCTTT. It encodes CASSNVGGGGAEAFF.

The chain combines TRBV7-9 with TRBJ2-3; TRBD2 agrees at 8 bases. Per the germline V gene, CDR1 is SEHNR and CDR2 is FQNEAQ (reference sequence). The CDR3 extends over 15 amino acids. V lost 5 bases and J lost 4; bases outside the gene matches: 8. The CDR3 DNA sequence: TGTGCCAGCAGCCCAGCGGGGGCTAGGGCAGATACGCAGTATTTT. Translation gives CASSPAGARADTQYF.

The chain joins TRBV27 to TRBJ2-7; D is unresolved. CDR1 is MNHEY and CDR2 is SMNVEV in the germline V gene (reference sequence). The CDR3 length is 13 residues. V lost 0 bases and J 5 bases, leaving 8 bases between the germline ends. Written as DNA, the CDR3 is TGTGCCAGCAGTTTATCTCTGGATGACGAGCAGTACTTC. Protein product: CASSLSLDDEQYF.

The chain is built from TRBV19 and TRBJ1-6; D not certain. Germline values: CDR1 LNHDA, CDR2 SQIVND (reference sequence). The CDR3 has 16 residues. Trimming cost V 2 bases and J 7 bases, with 15 bases left between them. The CDR3 coding sequence is TGTGCCAGTAGTATAAGACGGGCCGCCCGGAATTCACCCCTCCACTTT. Amino acids: CASSIRRAARNSPLHF. Based on the CDR3 plus reference TRBV19 and TRBJ1-6, the full variable domain is DGGITQSPKYLFRKEGQNVTLSCEQNLNHDAMYWYRQDPGQGLRLIYYSQIVNDFQKGDIAEGYSVSREKKESFPLTVTSAQKNPTAFYLCASSIRRAARNSPLHFGNGTRLTVT.

The CDR3 here is CASSLDRGRDRSSYEQYF. The CDR3 DNA reads TGTGCCAGCAGCTTAGATCGGGGCCGGGACAGGAGCTCCTACGAGCAGTACTTC. The chain couples TRBV11-3 to TRBJ2-7; 8 nucleotides align to TRBD1. Germline values: CDR1 SGHNT, CDR2 YENEEA. V lost 0 bases and J lost 0; bases outside the gene matches: 10. There are 18 residues in the CDR3.

This clone has only one observation. The CDR3: CASHNTYHYGYTF. CDR3 sequence (DNA): TGTGCCAGTCACAACACGTACCACTATGGCTACACCTTC. The rearrangement uses TRBV19 and TRBJ1-2; D is ambiguous. V was cut by 8 bases and J by 3 bases, with 13 bases left in between. The germline V gene encodes CDR1 LNHDA and CDR2 SQIVND (reference sequence). The CDR3 totals 13 residues.

The chain combines TRBV7-9 with TRBJ2-3; 7 nucleotides line up with TRBD2. Germline V lookup: CDR1 SEHNR, CDR2 FQNEAQ (reference sequence). The CDR3 covers 18 residues. J gave up 2 bases and V 4 bases, and 15 bases lay outside the gene matches. CDR3 loop: CASSSILGASGSTDTQYF. CDR3 bases: TGTGCCAGCAGCTCTATTCTTGGGGCTAGCGGCTCCACAGATACGCAGTATTTT.

This chain links TRBV28 with TRBJ1-2; no clear D. Trimming stripped 3 bases from V and 0 bases from J, with 8 bases between. This CDR3 region has 14 residues. Germline V CDR1 and CDR2: MDHEN, SYDVKM. The DNA of the CDR3 is TGTGCCAGCAGTTTGGCAACTGCTAACTATGGCTACACCTTC. Protein: CASSLATANYGYTF.

J is TRBJ1-1 and V is TRBV30; 11 nucleotides match TRBD1. Germline V gives CDR1 GTSNPN, CDR2 SVGIG (reference sequence). V shed 4 bases, J shed 5 bases, and the junction held 3 bases outside the gene matches. The CDR3 loop spans 13 amino acids. The CDR3 DNA is TGTGCCTGGACCGGGACAGGGGGTACTGAAGCTTTCTTT. It translates to CAWTGTGGTEAFF.

This chain joins TRBV2 and TRBJ2-5; D is ambiguous. V was cut by 4 bases and J by 5 bases, with 8 bases left in between. Germline-derived CDR1 and CDR2 are SNHLY and FYNNEI. The CDR3 is made up of 12 amino acids. The CDR3 protein is CASSGYRETQYF. In DNA form, the CDR3 reads TGTGCCAGCAGTGGGTATCGCGAGACCCAGTACTTC.

The chain uses TRBV19 and TRBJ2-1; the D is unclear. This CDR3 has 14 residues. CDR1 is LNHDA, CDR2 SQIVND, per germline (reference sequence). Trimming took off 6 bases at V and 7 bases at J, with 16 bases between the two ends. The CDR3 loop is CASSLVQHKNEQFF. CDR3 nucleotides: TGTGCCAGTAGCCTCGTCCAGCACAAAAATGAGCAGTTCTTC.

A note on this clone: Sequence at one end of the junction differs from germline and may be a read error. V is TRBV2 and J is TRBJ2-3, with no clear D. The CDR3 spans 11 residues. CDR1 is SNHLY, CDR2 FYNNEI, per germline. For the CDR3, the DNA is TGTGCCAGCAGGGAAGATAATACGCAGTATTTT. Its translation is CASREDNTQYF.

The rearrangement joins TRBV9 to TRBJ2-1, with 10 bases identical to TRBD1. This CDR3 has 16 residues. Per the germline V gene, CDR1 is SGDLS and CDR2 is YYNGEE. J gave up 4 bases and V 3 bases, and 7 bases lay outside the gene matches. Here the CDR3 reads CASSASGTGAYNEQFF. In nucleotides, the CDR3 is TGTGCCAGCAGCGCATCCGGGACAGGGGCTTACAATGAGCAGTTCTTC.

The chain is built from TRBV27 and TRBJ1-6, with D perhaps matching TRBD1 (6 bases). This CDR3 has 14 amino acids. Trimming cost V 3 bases and J 9 bases, with 12 bases left between them. From germline, CDR1 is MNHEY and CDR2 SMNVEV (reference sequence). The CDR3 DNA follows: TGTGCCAGCAGTTTCGGGGGCCAGGGTTCACCCCTCCACTTT. It translates to CASSFGGQGSPLHF.

The CDR3 reads CASSGTLAELTDTQYF. The CDR3, as DNA: TGTGCCAGCAGTGGGACCCTAGCGGAGCTCACAGATACGCAGTATTTT. The gene calls are TRBV6-4 and TRBJ2-3; 7 nucleotides line up with TRBD2. Germline loops: CDR1 MRHNA, CDR2 SNTAGT. The V segment lost 4 bases and the J segment 2 bases; nucleotides outside the gene matches: 9. The CDR3 is 16 amino acids.

The rearrangement uses TRBV30 and TRBJ2-1; no firm D call. Trimming cost V 2 bases and J 8 bases, with 13 bases left between them. The CDR3 sequence is 13 residues long. Germline-derived CDR1 and CDR2 are GTSNPN and SVGIG (reference sequence). CDR3 in DNA: TGTGCCTGGAGTTTTGGAGATTGGGATGAGCAGTTCTTC. Amino acids: CAWSFGDWDEQFF.

This rearrangement joins TRBV11-2 to TRBJ2-3; TRBD1 matches at 9 bases. The length of the CDR3 is 14 residues. V dropped 0 bases and J dropped 9; count of bases not matched to a gene: 4. Germline loops: CDR1 SGHAT, CDR2 FQNNGV. This chain's CDR3 is CASSLDKGQGTQYF. The DNA of the CDR3 is TGTGCCAGCAGCTTAGATAAAGGACAGGGGACGCAGTATTTT.

A single count supports this clone. This chain joins TRBV15 and TRBJ1-1; D is ambiguous. V shed 1 base and J shed 0 bases, with 6 bases lying between them. The CDR3 extends over 14 amino acids. Germline V lookup: CDR1 LNHNV, CDR2 YYDKDF (reference sequence). CDR3 sequence (DNA): TGTGCCACCAGCAGAGTATCCCTGAACACTGAAGCTTTCTTT. It codes for CATSRVSLNTEAFF.

The rearrangement joins TRBV19 to TRBJ2-5; possibly TRBD2 for D (5 bases). The CDR3 has 14 amino acids. Germline CDR1 is LNHDA and CDR2 is SQIVND (reference sequence). V was trimmed by 2 bases and J by 3 bases, leaving 10 bases between them. DNA for the CDR3: TGTGCCAGTAGTATATTTGCGGGCGAAGAGACCCAGTACTTC. Translated: CASSIFAGEETQYF.

This chain joins TRBV7-8 and TRBJ1-1; 8 bases are shared with TRBD1. CDR3 size: 16 residues. Germline trimming cut 5 bases from V and 0 bases from J; bases unmatched to any gene: 8. Germline values: CDR1 SGHVS, CDR2 FQNEAQ. CDR3 region: CASSPRQGLVNTEAFF. The CDR3 DNA reads TGTGCCAGCAGCCCAAGACAGGGGCTCGTGAACACTGAAGCTTTCTTT. Complete variable domain (other parts from reference TRBV7-8 and TRBJ1-1): GAGVSQSPRYKVAKRGQDVALRCDPISGHVSLFWYQQALGQGPEFLTYFQNEAQLDKSGLPSDRFFAERPEGSVSTLKIQRTQQEDSAVYLCASSPRQGLVNTEAFFGQGTRLTVV.

This clone was observed a single time. The chain links TRBV7-9 to TRBJ1-1; D unclear. The germline gives CDR1 SEHNR, CDR2 FQNEAQ (reference sequence). This CDR3 has 15 residues. V shed 5 bases and J shed 1 base, with 14 bases lying between them. The CDR3 spells CASSLERVRNTEAFF. The CDR3 DNA reads as TGTGCCAGCAGCCTCGAAAGGGTGAGGAACACTGAAGCTTTCTTT. Full variable domain (outside the CDR3, taken from reference TRBV7-9 and TRBJ1-1): DTGVSQNPRHKITKRGQNVTFRCDPISEHNRLYWYRQTLGQGPEFLTYFQNEAQLEKSRLLSDRFSAERPKGSFSTLEIQRTEQGDSAMYLCASSLERVRNTEAFFGQGTRLTVV.

This chain connects TRBV27 to TRBJ1-6, with a weak D call TRBD1 (5 bases). The CDR3 has 15 amino acids. V was shortened by 2 bases and J by 10 bases, with 15 bases between the two germline ends. Germline CDR1 is MNHEY and CDR2 is SMNVEV (reference sequence). The DNA for the CDR3 is TGTGCCAGCAGTTTAGAGGGGAAACTTAAGTCACCCCTCCACTTT. It specifies CASSLEGKLKSPLHF.

In this sample, this clone turned up a few times. The chain recombines TRBV13 with TRBJ2-7; 8 nucleotides match TRBD2. Germline assignment: CDR1 PRHDT and CDR2 FYEKMQ (reference sequence). J was trimmed by 1 base and V by 0 bases; bases with no gene match: 5. This CDR3 region has 16 residues. In nucleotides, the CDR3 is TGTGCCAGCAGCTTAGGTCGGGTAGCGGGGTCCTACGAGCAGTACTTC. Translated, it gives CASSLGRVAGSYEQYF.

CDR3 DNA: TGTGCCAGCAGTACCACCGGGACAGGGGGCTACAATGAGCAGTTCTTC. It codes for CASSTTGTGGYNEQFF. The chain joins TRBV6-4 to TRBJ2-1; 11 nucleotides match TRBD1. This CDR3 spans 16 amino acids. J was trimmed by 3 bases and V by 5 bases; bases with no gene match: 6. CDR1 is MRHNA, CDR2 SNTAGT, per germline.

The chain couples TRBV6-2 or TRBV6-3 to TRBJ1-1, with D maybe TRBD1 (5 bases). Germline lookup yields CDR1 MNHEY and CDR2 SVGEGT. The length of the CDR3 is 17 residues. Trimming left V 2 bases short and J 0 bases short, with 16 bases between. CDR3 nucleotides: TGTGCCAGCAGTTACCCAGACAGAACCCTGATGAACACTGAAGCTTTCTTT. Translating gives CASSYPDRTLMNTEAFF.

This sequence joins TRBV5-1 and TRBJ1-2, with TRBD1 as a possible D gene (6 bases). V was cut by 5 bases and J by 5 bases, with 16 bases left in between. The germline V gene has CDR1 SGHRS and CDR2 YFSETQ. This CDR3 region has 14 residues. The CDR3 nucleotides read TGCGCCAGCAGACAGGCAGGGGATAGGTATGGCTACACCTTC. The encoded protein is CASRQAGDRYGYTF.

The chain is built from TRBV2 and TRBJ2-7; possible D gene TRBD1, 6 bases. Germline values: CDR1 SNHLY, CDR2 FYNNEI. The CDR3 totals 16 residues. V was clipped by 6 bases and J by 2 bases, with 20 bases between them. CDR3 residues: CASRKIDRLQPYEQYF. CDR3 bases: TGTGCCAGCAGGAAAATTGACAGGCTGCAACCCTACGAGCAGTACTTC.

The chain joins TRBV16 to TRBJ2-7; D might be TRBD2 (5 bases). The CDR3 is made up of 16 amino acids. Trimming stripped 4 bases from V and 2 bases from J, with 18 bases between. CDR1 KGHSY and CDR2 FQNENV come from the germline V gene. The CDR3 here is CASSPYRDTWAYEQYF. Written as DNA, the CDR3 is TGTGCCAGCAGCCCCTATCGGGATACCTGGGCCTACGAGCAGTACTTC.

This chain joins TRBV27 and TRBJ1-2, with D hard to call. The CDR3 spans 16 residues. The V gene's germline CDR1 is MNHEY and CDR2 SMNVEV (reference sequence). Trimming shortened V by 6 bases and J by 5 bases, and 22 bases separated the two germline ends. The CDR3 region has the DNA TGTGCCAGCAGAAGTATCCTCGGGGAGTTACTATATGGCTACACCTTC. Translated, it gives CASRSILGELLYGYTF.